This is a list of T cell receptor beta chains from one sample in a study of PD-L1 blockade in urothelial cancer. Here immunoSEQ multiplex PCR was the method, and the copy in TCRdb shows in-frame clones only, minus some. The repertoire consists of 35,000 to 50,000 clones, with 70% to 90% occurring once and the leading ten covering roughly 15%. This material consisted of PBMCs, taken around atezolizumab (anti-PD-L1) treatment. These receptors were collected from a woman in her fifties or sixties with urothelial cancer. Both conserved end residues are part of each CDR3. A D gene is named only where the DNA matches it firmly. The listing skips clone size in some rows; elsewhere it reads once, few, many or a size class.

cdr3_aa: CASSLGDRINSPLHF
cdr3_nt: TGCGCCAGCAGCTTGGGAGACAGAATAAATTCACCCCTCCACTTT
j_call: TRBJ1-6
v_call: TRBV5-1
clone_size: -
d_call: -
cdr3_length: 15

cdr3_aa: CASSEAAGGPRGTQYF
cdr3_nt: TGCGCCAGCAGTGAGGCTGCGGGAGGGCCGAGAGGTACGCAGTATTTT
j_call: TRBJ2-3
v_call: TRBV10-2
clone_size: -
d_call: TRBD2
cdr3_length: 16

cdr3_aa: CASRSDRDNTEAFF
cdr3_nt: TGTGCCAGCAGATCCGACAGGGACAACACTGAAGCTTTCTTT
j_call: TRBJ1-1
v_call: TRBV5-6
clone_size: -
d_call: TRBD1
cdr3_length: 14

cdr3_aa: CASSLDRGIQPQHF
cdr3_nt: TGTGCCAGCAGCCTTGACAGGGGTATTCAGCCCCAGCATTTT
j_call: TRBJ1-5
v_call: TRBV7-2
clone_size: -
d_call: TRBD1
cdr3_length: 14

cdr3_aa: CASSYVGGDTEAFF
cdr3_nt: TGTGCCAGCAGTTACGTCGGGGGAGACACTGAAGCTTTCTTT
j_call: TRBJ1-1
v_call: TRBV6-5
clone_size: -
d_call: -
cdr3_length: 14

cdr3_aa: CAISSGLASRRDTQYF
cdr3_nt: TGTGCCATCAGCTCCGGACTAGCCTCACGGCGGGATACGCAGTATTTT
j_call: TRBJ2-3
v_call: TRBV10-3
clone_size: -
d_call: TRBD2
cdr3_length: 16

cdr3_aa: CASSRRRGLMETQYF
cdr3_nt: TGCGCCAGCAGTCGTAGAAGGGGGCTGATGGAGACCCAGTACTTC
j_call: TRBJ2-5
v_call: TRBV5-1
clone_size: -
d_call: TRBD1
cdr3_length: 15

cdr3_aa: CASSEDANSYEQYF
cdr3_nt: TGTGCCAGCAGTGAAGATGCTAACTCCTACGAGCAGTACTTC
j_call: TRBJ2-7
v_call: TRBV2
clone_size: -
d_call: -
cdr3_length: 14

cdr3_aa: CASSPPWDKYNEQFF
cdr3_nt: TGTGCCAGCTCACCACCGTGGGACAAGTACAATGAGCAGTTCTTC
j_call: TRBJ2-1
v_call: TRBV18
clone_size: -
d_call: -
cdr3_length: 15

cdr3_aa: CASSQVRLTGGGGPQHF
cdr3_nt: TGTGCCAGCAGCCAAGTTAGGCTGACAGGGGGGGGAGGGCCCCAGCATTTT
j_call: TRBJ1-5
v_call: TRBV14
clone_size: once
d_call: TRBD1
cdr3_length: 17

cdr3_aa: CASSEGTGAYEQYF
cdr3_nt: TGTGCCAGCAGTGAAGGGACAGGGGCCTACGAGCAGTACTTC
j_call: TRBJ2-7
v_call: TRBV2
clone_size: -
d_call: TRBD1
cdr3_length: 14

cdr3_aa: CASRNNQRGDTDTQYF
cdr3_nt: TGTGCCAGCAGGAACAACCAGCGGGGGGACACAGATACGCAGTATTTT
j_call: TRBJ2-3
v_call: TRBV27
clone_size: -
d_call: TRBD2
cdr3_length: 16

cdr3_aa: CASSSSYEQYF
cdr3_nt: TGTGCCAGCAGCTCTTCCTACGAGCAGTACTTC
j_call: TRBJ2-7
v_call: TRBV5-6
clone_size: -
d_call: -
cdr3_length: 11

cdr3_aa: CASNPGRDRVAAFF
cdr3_nt: TGTGCCAGCAACCCAGGAAGGGACAGGGTTGCGGCTTTCTTT
j_call: TRBJ1-1
v_call: TRBV9
clone_size: -
d_call: TRBD1
cdr3_length: 14

cdr3_aa: CASSLARPYEQYF
cdr3_nt: TGCGCCAGCAGCTTGGCCAGGCCTTACGAGCAGTACTTC
j_call: TRBJ2-7
v_call: TRBV5-1
clone_size: -
d_call: -
cdr3_length: 13